One and the same sample provided the 8 T cell receptor beta chains below, sequenced in a study of blood T cells in healthy people across ages. A second roughly 7 to 12 cycle PCR used barcoded and J-beta primers. A single record per CDR3 protein comes from TCRdb applying MiXCR to the 5' RACE reads. The sample has about 1.8 million distinct CDR3 sequences, approximately 50% seen once. Sample: blood. The receptors shown here come from a woman between 40 and 55 years old in good health.

This clonotype occurred a few times. The chain combines TRBV5-1 with TRBJ2-5; 12 bases line up with TRBD1. This CDR3 is built from 18 residues. Germline V lookup: CDR1 SGHRS, CDR2 YFSETQ. The V and J ends lost 5 bases and 1 base, in that order; junction bases with no gene match: 12. The CDR3 nucleotides read TGCGCCAGCAGTCGAGGGACAGGGGGCGCGAGTTTCCAAGAGACCCAGTACTTC. Translation: CASSRGTGGASFQETQYF.

This clonotype was detected once. The chain is built from TRBV28 and TRBJ1-5; TRBD1 matches 8 bases. CDR1 is MDHEN and CDR2 is SYDVKM in the germline V gene. Losses at the gene ends were 11 bases for V and 6 bases for J; bases not matched to a gene: 9. The CDR3 covers 13 residues. Here the CDR3 DNA reads TGTGCCGGTGCGATACAGGGGGGTCAGCCCCAGCATTTT. Residues: CAGAIQGGQPQHF. Full variable domain (rest looked up from reference TRBV28 and TRBJ1-5): DVKVTQSSRYLVKRTGEKVFLECVQDMDHENMFWYRQDPGLGLRLIYFSYDVKMKEKGDIPEGYSVSREKKERFSLILESASTNQTSMYLCAGAIQGGQPQHFGDGTRLSIL.

V usage is TRBV12-3 or TRBV12-4 and J usage is TRBJ2-3, with unresolved D. The V end lost 6 bases, the J end lost 4 bases, and 11 bases lay between the germline ends. The CDR3 has 13 residues. The CDR3 sequence: CASSNEGADTQYF. In DNA, the CDR3 is TGTGCCAGCAGCAACGAAGGAGCAGATACGCAGTATTTT.

The genes are TRBV27 and TRBJ2-5; the match to TRBD1 covers 9 bases. Trimming removed 5 bases from V and 13 bases from J; junction bases left unmatched: 11. The CDR3 is 13 amino acids. From germline, CDR1 is MNHEY and CDR2 SMNVEV (reference sequence). CDR3 residues: CASSRGQGYFRYF. The CDR3 bases are TGTGCCAGCAGTCGCGGACAGGGGTATTTTCGGTACTTC.

This clonotype was observed once. One end of the junction does not line up with germline, which may come from a read error. The rearrangement uses TRBV20-1 and TRBJ1-2; 9 nucleotides align to TRBD1. Germline loops: CDR1 DFQATT, CDR2 SNEGSKA (reference sequence). The CDR3 totals 14 residues. The CDR3 loop is CSARDPGQGDGHTF. CDR3 coding DNA: TGCAGTGCTAGAGACCCGGGACAGGGAGATGGCCACACCTTC.

J is TRBJ2-3 and V is TRBV24-1, with D unclear. Germline lookup yields CDR1 KGHDR and CDR2 SFDVKD. Trimming stripped 2 bases from V and 6 bases from J, with 11 bases between. The CDR3 contains 14 residues. CDR3 coding DNA: TGTGCCACCAGTGATTCATGGACGAAGGATACGCAGTATTTT. It specifies CATSDSWTKDTQYF.

This clonotype has only a few counts. The V gene is TRBV20-1, the J gene TRBJ2-1; 9 bases line up with TRBD1. With 8 bases clipped from V and 8 bases from J, the junction kept 7 bases outside the gene matches. The germline V gene encodes CDR1 DFQATT and CDR2 SNEGSKA (reference sequence). The CDR3 consists of 12 residues. The CDR3 here is CSTGQGGYEQFF. The CDR3 DNA sequence: TGCAGTACGGGACAGGGTGGGTATGAGCAGTTCTTC.

This chain connects TRBV4-3 to TRBJ1-4; D not certain. Germline CDR1 and CDR2: LGHNA and YSLEER. Trimming removed 3 bases from V and 8 bases from J, with 13 bases in between. This CDR3 contains 14 residues. CDR3 coding DNA: TGCGCCAGCAGCCAGTCAACTACCGGGGAAAAACTGTTTTTT. Translation gives CASSQSTTGEKLFF.